This is a list of T cell receptor beta chains from one sample in a study of blood T cell repertoires in COVID-19. The assay was immunoSEQ multiplex PCR, and TCRdb's table has in-frame clones only and misses some. The sample yields under 250,000 clones, approximately 91% seen once. The source material was peripheral blood. The origin of the receptors is a man aged 35 to 55 with acute or convalescent COVID-19. CDR3s include the opening cysteine and the closing phenylalanine or tryptophan. Rows may omit the clone size; those that give it use once, few, many or a size class.

clone size: -; CDR3 length: 17; V gene: TRBV27; CDR3 protein: CASSLKGKGAVGETQYF
clone size: -; CDR3 length: 15; V gene: TRBV5-1; CDR3 protein: CASSPRGTSTDTQYF
clone size: -; CDR3 length: 12; V gene: TRBV3-1/TRBV3-2; CDR3 protein: CASSQGGTEQYF
clone size: -; CDR3 length: 15; V gene: TRBV19; CDR3 protein: CASSMIGTGYYEQYF
clone size: -; CDR3 length: 16; V gene: TRBV7-2; CDR3 protein: CASSLRYSGPQETQYF
clone size: -; CDR3 length: 15; V gene: TRBV5-1; CDR3 protein: CASTGQGMEDTEAFF
clone size: -; CDR3 length: 16; V gene: TRBV28; CDR3 protein: CATRGQGASGANVLTF
clone size: -; CDR3 length: 15; V gene: TRBV7-9; CDR3 protein: CASSPVVAGGTEAFF
clone size: -; CDR3 length: 17; V gene: TRBV10-3; CDR3 protein: CAISDRTSGVITDTQYF
clone size: -; CDR3 length: 15; V gene: TRBV18; CDR3 protein: CASSPGRGEMQPQHF
clone size: once; CDR3 length: 16; V gene: TRBV6-4; CDR3 protein: CASSSRLAGLYNEQFF
clone size: -; CDR3 length: 17; V gene: TRBV24-1; CDR3 protein: CATSDVGTSGGVDTQYF
clone size: -; CDR3 length: 15; V gene: TRBV29-1; CDR3 protein: CSVSPGTSSNQPQHF
clone size: -; CDR3 length: 17; V gene: TRBV19; CDR3 protein: CASSIDRLAGVPDTQYF
clone size: -; CDR3 length: 18; V gene: TRBV6-2/TRBV6-3; CDR3 protein: CASSYPRKAGGPTDTQYF
clone size: -; CDR3 length: 16; V gene: TRBV4-3; CDR3 protein: CASSHLGGTSGREQFF
clone size: few; CDR3 length: 15; V gene: TRBV5-3; CDR3 protein: CARSLWAGENSPLHF
clone size: -; CDR3 length: 15; V gene: TRBV4-3; CDR3 protein: CASSQDSGLGETQYF
clone size: few; CDR3 length: 15; V gene: TRBV19; CDR3 protein: CASSLAGGPRETQYF
clone size: -; CDR3 length: 16; V gene: TRBV6-6; CDR3 protein: CASSPGTSGRWYEQYF
clone size: -; CDR3 length: 18; V gene: TRBV7-9; CDR3 protein: CASSSVLGRDPLTDTQYF
clone size: -; CDR3 length: 14; V gene: TRBV5-1; CDR3 protein: CASSLAAGGDTQYF
clone size: -; CDR3 length: 13; V gene: TRBV7-9; CDR3 protein: CASSPTRYPEAFF
clone size: -; CDR3 length: 16; V gene: TRBV7-9; CDR3 protein: CASSLGRVVRHTEAFF
clone size: once; CDR3 length: 16; V gene: TRBV27; CDR3 protein: CASRQLQGSGANVLTF